These T cell receptor beta chains were read from a single sample in a study of cytomegalovirus exposure and HLA in healthy donors. The repertoire was sequenced with immunoSEQ multiplex PCR; TCRdb's copy has only in-frame clones and lacks some. Found here are about 190,000 clones, roughly four fifths of them singletons; the top ten hold 1.6%. What was sequenced was PBMCs. The receptor set was obtained from a man between 45 and 60 years old in good health and CMV-seronegative. CDR3s leave out the opening cysteine and the closing phenylalanine or tryptophan. Each record gives: J gene, V gene, CDR3 protein.

J gene: TRBJ2-2; V gene: TRBV5-1; CDR3 protein: ASSLLAVGTGELF
J gene: TRBJ1-1; V gene: TRBV20-1; CDR3 protein: SASSTEAF
J gene: .; V gene: TRBV4-3; CDR3 protein: ASSQDATGGPYEQY
J gene: TRBJ2-7; V gene: TRBV18; CDR3 protein: ASSELDRDEQY
J gene: TRBJ2-4; V gene: TRBV28; CDR3 protein: ASSSISGSVAKNIQY
J gene: TRBJ2-3; V gene: TRBV2; CDR3 protein: ASSGVGGPTDTQY
J gene: TRBJ2-1; V gene: TRBV18; CDR3 protein: ASSPPRQGAGNEQF
J gene: TRBJ1-1; V gene: TRBV25-1; CDR3 protein: ASGRNTEAF
J gene: TRBJ2-7; V gene: TRBV7-2; CDR3 protein: ASSLVPEGVSEQY
J gene: TRBJ2-1; V gene: TRBV19; CDR3 protein: ASSKILGDNEQF
J gene: TRBJ2-7; V gene: TRBV28; CDR3 protein: ASSLRGREQY
J gene: TRBJ2-7; V gene: TRBV7-9; CDR3 protein: ASSPRRGGLYEQY
J gene: TRBJ2-1; V gene: TRBV4-3; CDR3 protein: ASSQQTGNEQF
J gene: TRBJ2-3; V gene: TRBV7-6; CDR3 protein: ASSFFQREGHDVSGYTDTQY
J gene: TRBJ1-1; V gene: TRBV11-2; CDR3 protein: ASTIGLQNTEAF
J gene: TRBJ2-5; V gene: TRBV7-9; CDR3 protein: ASSPGGTSGETQY
J gene: TRBJ2-5; V gene: TRBV6-6; CDR3 protein: ASSPRQRGGQETQY
J gene: TRBJ2-7; V gene: TRBV7-9; CDR3 protein: SSSPRGSEQY
J gene: TRBJ2-1; V gene: TRBV5-1; CDR3 protein: ASSVGTSGDYNEQF
J gene: TRBJ1-5; V gene: TRBV28; CDR3 protein: ASSLSWRGQVQPQH
J gene: TRBJ1-2; V gene: TRBV2; CDR3 protein: ASSERRGNGYT
J gene: TRBJ1-3; V gene: TRBV11-2; CDR3 protein: ASERGAGRGNTIY
J gene: TRBJ2-5; V gene: TRBV11-2; CDR3 protein: ASSPTGNQETQY
J gene: TRBJ2-3; V gene: TRBV5-1; CDR3 protein: ASSLASGQGFMDTQY
J gene: TRBJ1-1; V gene: TRBV2; CDR3 protein: ASIPSRENTEAF
J gene: TRBJ2-3; V gene: TRBV15; CDR3 protein: ATSRVKDSLSTDTQY
J gene: TRBJ1-5; V gene: TRBV19; CDR3 protein: ASSRQGSNQPQH
J gene: TRBJ2-7; V gene: TRBV7-9; CDR3 protein: ASSPLTGAYEQY
J gene: TRBJ2-7; V gene: TRBV5-1; CDR3 protein: ASSLGQYEQY
J gene: TRBJ2-1; V gene: TRBV5-1; CDR3 protein: ASSGGQGVNEQF
J gene: TRBJ2-7; V gene: TRBV28; CDR3 protein: ASSLSGTGSPYEQY
J gene: TRBJ1-4; V gene: TRBV11-2; CDR3 protein: ASSLRGGRENEKLF
J gene: TRBJ1-2; V gene: TRBV18; CDR3 protein: ASSPPISYGYT
J gene: TRBJ2-5; V gene: TRBV5-4; CDR3 protein: ASSPRLGGSQETQY
J gene: TRBJ1-4; V gene: TRBV6-5; CDR3 protein: ASAHATNEKLF
J gene: TRBJ1-1; V gene: TRBV10-3; CDR3 protein: AITRTENTEAF
J gene: TRBJ1-1; V gene: TRBV15; CDR3 protein: ATSRDWRAEAF
J gene: TRBJ2-7; V gene: TRBV5-8; CDR3 protein: ASSSLAGVYEQY
J gene: TRBJ2-5; V gene: TRBV4-2; CDR3 protein: ASSQEGAQETQY
J gene: TRBJ1-1; V gene: TRBV6-5; CDR3 protein: ASSYLGQGPTEAF
J gene: TRBJ2-3; V gene: TRBV27; CDR3 protein: ATVGLAGGNTQY
J gene: TRBJ2-3; V gene: TRBV18; CDR3 protein: ASSPAGTDTQY
J gene: TRBJ1-5; V gene: TRBV6-6; CDR3 protein: ASSTTGGRGNQPQH
J gene: TRBJ1-5; V gene: TRBV10-3; CDR3 protein: AISVEGVNQPQH
J gene: TRBJ2-3; V gene: TRBV7-2; CDR3 protein: ASSRRRGTSGSNTQY
J gene: TRBJ1-2; V gene: TRBV28; CDR3 protein: ASSSGTGERLGYGYT
J gene: TRBJ2-1; V gene: TRBV7-3; CDR3 protein: ASSLGLAGKYEQF
J gene: TRBJ2-2; V gene: TRBV19; CDR3 protein: ASKSSAGPF
J gene: TRBJ2-2; V gene: TRBV5-1; CDR3 protein: ASSFNWDSGELF
J gene: TRBJ2-3; V gene: TRBV7-9; CDR3 protein: ASSQAHTDTQY
J gene: TRBJ2-1; V gene: TRBV7-2; CDR3 protein: ASRPPGLAGGGGNEQF
J gene: TRBJ1-3; V gene: TRBV6-6; CDR3 protein: ASSYSGRANTIY
J gene: TRBJ1-6; V gene: TRBV25-1; CDR3 protein: ASVEQGGSPLH